This is a list of T cell receptor beta chains from one sample in a study of blood T cell repertoires in COVID-19. The data were produced by immunoSEQ multiplex PCR, yet TCRdb's version contains in-frame clones alone and is incomplete. Of roughly 350,000 clones detected, around nine tenths appear once; the ten largest clones hold around 3.5%. Sample: peripheral blood. These receptors were taken from a young woman who had recovered from COVID-19. Both conserved end residues are part of each CDR3. The D gene is left open where the match is weak. The listing skips clone size in some rows; elsewhere it reads once, few, many or a size class.

d_gene	abundance	v_gene	j_gene	CDR3aa	CDR3nt
-	-	TRBV3-1/TRBV3-2	TRBJ2-6	CASSPPFGGLSGANVLTF	TGTGCCAGCAGCCCACCCTTTGGGGGCCTCTCTGGGGCCAACGTCCTGACTTTC
TRBD1	-	TRBV5-1	TRBJ1-1	CASSWDRDTEAFF	TGCGCCAGCAGTTGGGACAGGGACACTGAAGCTTTCTTT
-	once	TRBV5-6	TRBJ1-2	CASSLVREYGYTF	TGTGCCAGCAGCTTGGTGCGAGAATATGGCTACACCTTC
-	-	TRBV19	TRBJ2-3	CASSIYPRGFVDTQYF	TGTGCCAGTAGTATTTATCCCAGGGGTTTTGTTGATACGCAGTATTTT
TRBD1	-	TRBV5-6	TRBJ1-1	CASSLGGGQGGKAEAFF	TGTGCCAGCAGCCTGGGTGGCGGACAGGGGGGAAAGGCGGAAGCTTTCTTT
-	-	TRBV6-5	TRBJ1-2	CASTLTSGYTF	TGTGCCAGCACCCTTACGAGTGGCTACACCTTC
-	-	TRBV12-3/TRBV12-4	TRBJ1-2	CASSPTAVYGYTF	TGTGCCAGCAGTCCGACAGCAGTCTATGGCTACACCTTC
-	-	TRBV7-2	TRBJ2-6	CASSLDGGSPGANVLTF	TGTGCCAGCAGCTTAGATGGGGGCAGCCCTGGGGCCAACGTCCTGACTTTC
TRBD1	-	TRBV5-1	TRBJ1-1	CASSAGTGWDTEAFF	TGCGCCAGCAGCGCGGGGACAGGGTGGGACACTGAAGCTTTCTTT
TRBD2	-	TRBV5-1	TRBJ2-1	CASSLVAGLAGGSYNEQFF	TGCGCCAGCAGCTTGGTCGCGGGACTAGCGGGAGGCTCCTACAATGAGCAGTTCTTC
TRBD2	-	TRBV5-4	TRBJ2-3	CASSRPLAGVSDTQYF	TGTGCCAGCAGCCGGCCCTTAGCGGGAGTGTCAGATACGCAGTATTTT
-	-	TRBV18	TRBJ1-4	CASSPVQILSATNEKLFF	TGTGCCAGCTCACCGGTTCAGATCCTTTCTGCAACTAATGAAAAACTGTTTTTT
TRBD2	-	TRBV11-3	TRBJ2-1	CASSPATSGEQFF	TGTGCCAGCAGCCCAGCGACTAGCGGGGAGCAGTTCTTC
TRBD2	-	TRBV7-6	TRBJ2-3	CASSLKTGGPTDTQYF	TGTGCCAGCAGCTTAAAAACGGGAGGGCCGACAGATACGCAGTATTTT
TRBD1	-	TRBV28	TRBJ2-4	CASSSTVRLTGVRNIQYF	TGTGCCAGCAGTTCGACAGTCCGACTTACAGGGGTTAGAAACATTCAGTACTTC
TRBD2	-	TRBV27	TRBJ2-1	CASSGTSGRNEQFF	TGTGCCAGTTCCGGGACTAGCGGGAGAAATGAGCAGTTCTTC
TRBD2	-	TRBV10-3	TRBJ2-2	CAISSSGTFTGELFF	TGTGCCATCAGTTCTAGCGGAACCTTCACCGGGGAGCTGTTTTTT
TRBD1	-	TRBV19	TRBJ1-4	CASSPGQGTEKLFF	TGTGCCAGTAGCCCGGGACAGGGTACGGAAAAACTGTTTTTT
TRBD2	-	TRBV30	TRBJ2-1	CAWRRAGGPNEQFF	TGTGCCTGGAGAAGAGCGGGAGGGCCCAATGAGCAGTTCTTC
TRBD2	-	TRBV7-2	TRBJ2-1	CASSSKTSGARHNEQFF	TGTGCCAGCAGCTCAAAGACTAGCGGGGCCCGACACAATGAGCAGTTCTTC
-	-	TRBV7-9	TRBJ1-5	CASSLSTGNQPQHF	TGTGCCAGCAGCTTATCCACAGGCAATCAGCCCCAGCATTTT
-	-	TRBV14	TRBJ1-3	CASSQDLGGTGNTIYF	TGTGCCAGCAGCCAAGACTTGGGGGGAACTGGAAACACCATATATTTT
-	-	TRBV6-4	TRBJ1-2	CASSPGHGLGYGYTF	TGTGCCAGCAGTCCGGGACACGGGTTGGGCTATGGCTACACCTTC
-	-	TRBV7-2	TRBJ2-3	CASSLWFSGLLGTDTQYF	TGTGCCAGCAGCTTATGGTTTAGCGGACTTCTTGGCACAGATACGCAGTATTTT
-	-	TRBV6-2/TRBV6-3	TRBJ1-3	CASSYVAGTGNTIYF	TGTGCCAGCAGTTACGTCGCAGGGACTGGAAACACCATATATTTT
-	-	TRBV4-3	TRBJ1-2	CASSQRENYGYTF	TGCGCCAGCAGCCAACGGGAAAACTATGGCTACACCTTC
-	-	TRBV28	TRBJ2-1	CASGGRGAYNEQFF	TGTGCCAGCGGCGGGCGGGGTGCCTACAATGAGCAGTTCTTC
TRBD1	-	TRBV27	TRBJ1-5	CASSMTGVVNNQPQHF	TGTGCCAGCAGTATGACAGGGGTAGTAAACAATCAGCCCCAGCATTTT
-	once	TRBV27	TRBJ1-2	CASRPGLSSDGYTF	TGTGCCAGCCGCCCAGGGTTATCATCAGATGGCTACACCTTC
TRBD2	-	TRBV7-9	TRBJ2-2	CASSLSLAGGSGELFF	TGTGCCAGCAGCTTAAGCCTAGCGGGAGGATCCGGGGAGCTGTTTTTT
-	-	TRBV7-9	TRBJ1-4	CASSLQQRNEKLFF	TGTGCCAGCAGCCTCCAACAGAGAAATGAAAAACTGTTTTTT
-	-	TRBV7-7	TRBJ2-5	CATGDAGQETQYF	TGTGCCACGGGCGACGCGGGACAAGAGACCCAGTACTTC
TRBD2	-	TRBV15	TRBJ2-3	CATSSRLAGDTDTQYF	TGTGCCACCAGCAGTAGACTAGCGGGGGACACAGATACGCAGTATTTT
-	-	TRBV30	TRBJ1-1	CAWSETANTEAFF	TGTGCCTGGAGTGAAACAGCGAACACTGAAGCTTTCTTT
-	-	TRBV29-1	TRBJ1-3	CSVDEGKLNWGTIYF	TGCAGCGTTGATGAGGGAAAACTCAACTGGGGCACCATATATTTT
-	-	TRBV21-1	TRBJ2-2	CASSKGVGGRTNTGELFF	TGTGCCAGCAGCAAAGGGGTAGGGGGACGGACGAACACCGGGGAGCTGTTTTTT
-	-	TRBV4-3	TRBJ2-1	CASSQVSGGEQFF	TGCGCCAGCAGCCAAGTTAGCGGAGGTGAGCAGTTCTTC
-	-	TRBV19	TRBJ1-2	CASSSTGVLDGYTF	TGTGCCAGTAGTAGTACGGGGGTCTTAGATGGCTACACCTTC
-	-	TRBV29-1	TRBJ1-4	CSVLNPTEEKLFF	TGCAGCGTTCTGAACCCAACGGAGGAAAAACTGTTTTTT
-	-	TRBV5-1	TRBJ1-1	CASSLGFRNTEAFF	TGCGCCAGCAGCTTGGGGTTCAGGAACACTGAAGCTTTCTTT
TRBD1	few	TRBV7-9	TRBJ1-2	CASSLVRDRGSYGYTF	TGTGCCAGCAGCTTAGTCCGGGACAGGGGCTCCTATGGCTACACCTTC
-	-	TRBV24-1	TRBJ2-1	CATSDWDSSYNEQFF	TGTGCCACCAGTGATTGGGACTCCTCCTACAATGAGCAGTTCTTC
-	-	TRBV2	TRBJ1-2	CATPTGGGYTF	TGTGCCACCCCGACAGGCGGGGGCTACACCTTC
-	-	TRBV5-6	TRBJ1-1	CASSPVGANTEAFF	TGTGCCAGCAGTCCCGTTGGGGCGAACACTGAAGCTTTCTTT
-	-	TRBV19	TRBJ2-3	CASSIGALRSTDTQYF	TGTGCCAGTAGTATTGGAGCGCTCCGGAGCACAGATACGCAGTATTTT
-	-	TRBV19	TRBJ1-5	CASSSDRSNQPQHF	TGTGCCAGTAGTAGCGACAGGAGCAATCAGCCCCAGCATTTT
TRBD1	-	TRBV3-1/TRBV3-2	TRBJ1-6	CASSQTGQPTLPLHF	TGTGCCAGCAGCCAGACGGGACAGCCGACATTGCCCCTCCACTTT
-	-	TRBV5-1	TRBJ2-3	CASSSPEAGTDTQYF	TGCGCCAGCAGCTCACCGGAGGCAGGCACAGATACGCAGTATTTT